The clone carrying this T cell receptor (beta chain) has more than one count but fewer than ten. Investigators reverse transcribed all isolated RNA, so they sequenced expressed TCRB transcripts. The repertoire was sequenced with immunoSEQ multiplex PCR; TCRdb's copy has only in-frame clones and lacks some. The sample includes about 140,000 clones, roughly 10% of them seen just once. The CDR3 is 14 residues long. The V and J ends lost 4 bases and 0 bases respectively, with 11 bases between them. Germline V gives CDR1 SGHDT, CDR2 YYEEEE. The source of the sample is a study of beta chain features in type 1 diabetes.

This clonotype originated in a woman in her thirties or forties in good health. The chain carries TRBV5-6 and TRBJ2-7; tentative D call: TRBD1 (6 bases). Specimen: central memory CD4+ T cells from blood. CDR3 protein: CASSRVRGSYEQYF. The CDR3 nucleotides are TGTGCCAGCAGCCGAGTCAGGGGCTCCTACGAGCAGTACTTC.